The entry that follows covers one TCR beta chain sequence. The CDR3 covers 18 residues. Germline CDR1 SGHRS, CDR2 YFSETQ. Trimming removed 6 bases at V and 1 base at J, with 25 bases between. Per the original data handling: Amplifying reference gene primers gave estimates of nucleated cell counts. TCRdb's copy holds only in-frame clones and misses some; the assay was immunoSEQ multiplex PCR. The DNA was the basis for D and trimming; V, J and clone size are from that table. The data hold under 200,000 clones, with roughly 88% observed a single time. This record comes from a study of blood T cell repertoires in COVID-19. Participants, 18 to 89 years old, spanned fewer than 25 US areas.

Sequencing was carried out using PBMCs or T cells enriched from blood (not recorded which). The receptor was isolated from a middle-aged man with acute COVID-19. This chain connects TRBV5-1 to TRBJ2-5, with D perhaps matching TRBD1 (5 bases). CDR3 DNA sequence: TGCGCCAGCACTACAAGGGGTGGGGTGACGCCTACCCAAGAGACCCAGTACTTC. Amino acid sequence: CASTTRGGVTPTQETQYF.